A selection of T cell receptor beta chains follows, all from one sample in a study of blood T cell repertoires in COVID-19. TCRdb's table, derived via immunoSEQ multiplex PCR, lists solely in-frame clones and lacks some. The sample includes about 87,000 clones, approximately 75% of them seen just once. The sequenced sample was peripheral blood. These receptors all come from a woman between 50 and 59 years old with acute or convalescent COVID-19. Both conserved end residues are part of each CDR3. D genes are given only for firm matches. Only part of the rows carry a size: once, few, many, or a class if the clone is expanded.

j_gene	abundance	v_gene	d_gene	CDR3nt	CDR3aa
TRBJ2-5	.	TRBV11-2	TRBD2	TGTGCCAGCAGCCTTAGCGGGGGTCGAGAGACCCAGTACTTC	CASSLSGGRETQYF
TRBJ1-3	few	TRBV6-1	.	TGTGCCAGCAGTGGGGTCTCGACACGCTCTGGAAACACCATATATTTT	CASSGVSTRSGNTIYF
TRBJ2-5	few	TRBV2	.	TGTGCCAGCACTGTTGACAGGCAAGAGACCCAGTACTTC	CASTVDRQETQYF
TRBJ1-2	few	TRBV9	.	TGTGCCAGCAGCCTCCGCGCAGGGAATTCTGATGGCTACACCTTC	CASSLRAGNSDGYTF
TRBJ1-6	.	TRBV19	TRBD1	TGTGCCAGTAGTATAAAGCCCCCCGAGGGGGCAGGATCACCCCTCCACTTT	CASSIKPPEGAGSPLHF
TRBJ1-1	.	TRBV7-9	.	TGTGCCAGCAGCTTAGGACTAGGGGTGAACACTGAAGCTTTCTTT	CASSLGLGVNTEAFF
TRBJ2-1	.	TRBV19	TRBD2	TGTGCCAGTAGTATGGTTAGCGGGGGAGGAAGTGAGCAGTTCTTC	CASSMVSGGGSEQFF
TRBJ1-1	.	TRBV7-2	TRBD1	TGTGCCAGCAGCTTAACAGGGGGGAACACTGAAGCTTTCTTT	CASSLTGGNTEAFF
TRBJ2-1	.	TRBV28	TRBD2	TGTGCCAGCAGTTCTATAGCGGGGTTCAGCAATGAGCAGTTCTTC	CASSSIAGFSNEQFF
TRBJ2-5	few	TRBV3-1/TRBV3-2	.	TGTGCCAGCAGCCGAGGGCTAGAGACCCAGTACTTC	CASSRGLETQYF
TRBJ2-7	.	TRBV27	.	TGTGCCAGCAGTCTAGACGGCAGACGTCCCTACGAGCAGTACTTC	CASSLDGRRPYEQYF
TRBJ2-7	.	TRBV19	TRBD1	TGTGCCAGTAGTATAGCCGGCCCGACAGGGAGCGAGCAGTACTTC	CASSIAGPTGSEQYF
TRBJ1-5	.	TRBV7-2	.	TGTGCCAGCAAGAGTCTCAATAGCAATCAGCCCCAGCATTTT	CASKSLNSNQPQHF
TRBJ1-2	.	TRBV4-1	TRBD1	TGCGCCAGCAGCCAAGTGGGGTCGACAGGGAATGGCTACACCTTC	CASSQVGSTGNGYTF
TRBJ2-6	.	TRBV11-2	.	TGTGCCAGCAGCTCCGAGCCCTCTGGGGCCAACGTCCTGACTTTC	CASSSEPSGANVLTF
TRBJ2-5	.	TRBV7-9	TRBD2	TGTGCCAGCAGCTTAGACGGGGGGGAGACCCAGTACTTC	CASSLDGGETQYF
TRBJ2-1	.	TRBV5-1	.	TGCGCCAGCAGGTTGGGGGCCGCGCCCGGAAATGAGCAGTTCTTC	CASRLGAAPGNEQFF
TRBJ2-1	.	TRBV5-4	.	TGTGCCAGTCTTACCACGGGGGGCCATGAGCAGTTCTTC	CASLTTGGHEQFF
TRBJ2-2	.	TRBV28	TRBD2	TGTGCCAGCAGTAGACTAGCGGGGCAGGCCGGGGAGCTGTTTTTT	CASSRLAGQAGELFF
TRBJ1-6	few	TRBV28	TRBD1	TGTGCCAGCAGTTCCTCGGGACAGGGTGTTCAACCCCTCCACTTT	CASSSSGQGVQPLHF
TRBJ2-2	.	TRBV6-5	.	TGTGCCAGCAGTCCTTCAAGAAACTCCGGGGAGCTGTTTTTT	CASSPSRNSGELFF
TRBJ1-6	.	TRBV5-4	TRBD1	TGTGCCAGCAGCTTGGATCTGACAGGGAATTCACCCCTCCACTTT	CASSLDLTGNSPLHF
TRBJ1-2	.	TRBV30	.	TGTGCCTGGACTAAGGACATTCGGAACTATGGCTACACCTTC	CAWTKDIRNYGYTF
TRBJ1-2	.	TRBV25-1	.	TGTGCCAGCAGTGAAATCCATCAGGGCGGCTACACCTTC	CASSEIHQGGYTF
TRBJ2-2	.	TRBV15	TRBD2	TGTGCCACCAGCGTCCGGACTAGCGGGGGGAACACCGGGGAGCTGTTTTTT	CATSVRTSGGNTGELFF
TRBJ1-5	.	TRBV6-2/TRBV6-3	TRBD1	TGTGCCAGCAGCCCCGGGACAGGGGATAGCAATCAGCCCCAGCATTTT	CASSPGTGDSNQPQHF
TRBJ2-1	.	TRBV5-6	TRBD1	TGTGCCAGCAGCTTCGAGGTACGTCGATCCAAGGGGGCAAGTAATGAGCAGTTCTTC	CASSFEVRRSKGASNEQFF
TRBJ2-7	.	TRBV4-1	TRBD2	TGCGCCAGCTCTAAAGGGGTCGGCGGGGGCTACGAGCAGTACTTC	CASSKGVGGGYEQYF
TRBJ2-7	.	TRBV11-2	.	TGTGCCAGCACCAACCGAGACAGGTCCTACGAGCAGTACTTC	CASTNRDRSYEQYF
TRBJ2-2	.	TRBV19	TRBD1	TGTGCCAGTAGTGGGACAGGGGAAACCGGGGAGCTGTTTTTT	CASSGTGETGELFF
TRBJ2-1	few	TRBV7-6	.	TGTGCCAGCAGCTTATCAGGCGCTGAAAGCTACAATGAGCAGTTCTTC	CASSLSGAESYNEQFF
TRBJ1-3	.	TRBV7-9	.	TGTGCCAGCAGCTCCTCCGTCTCGAGCTCTGGAAACACCATATATTTT	CASSSSVSSSGNTIYF
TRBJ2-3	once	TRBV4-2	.	TGTGCCAGCAGCCTCCCCCCTGGGACTGTGAGCACAGATACGCAGTATTTT	CASSLPPGTVSTDTQYF
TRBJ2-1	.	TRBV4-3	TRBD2	TGCGCCAGCAGCCAAGATTTAGCGGGGGGTCCCTACAATGAGCAGTTCTTC	CASSQDLAGGPYNEQFF
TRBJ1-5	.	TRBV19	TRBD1	TGTGCCAGTAGCCTCGCCGTATTAACAGGGGCACGTCAGCCCCAGCATTTT	CASSLAVLTGARQPQHF
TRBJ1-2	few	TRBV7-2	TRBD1	TGTGCCAGCAGCTGGAAACTTCCGGGACAGGGAGCTCTTGGCTACACCTTC	CASSWKLPGQGALGYTF
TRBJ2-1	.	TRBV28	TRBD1	TGTGCCAGCACCAAACTGGGACAGGGCAATGAGCAGTTCTTC	CASTKLGQGNEQFF
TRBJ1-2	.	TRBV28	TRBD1	TGTGCCAGCAGTTTATTTCCCCCCCGGAAGGGGGCAGGCTACACCTTC	CASSLFPPRKGAGYTF
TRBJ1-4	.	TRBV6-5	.	TGTGCCAGCAACAGGTTGGGCGAAAAACTGTTTTTT	CASNRLGEKLFF
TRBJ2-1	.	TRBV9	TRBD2	TGTGCCAGCACCCTGGGAGGGTTCGCTACGAATGAGCAGTTCTTC	CASTLGGFATNEQFF
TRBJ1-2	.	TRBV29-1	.	TGCAGCGTCAAGGGACAATTAGGCTACACTCCCTTC	CSVKGQLGYTPF
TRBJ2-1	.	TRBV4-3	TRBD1	TGCGCCAGCAGCCAAGAATGGGGACAGAGAAACAATGAGCAGTTCTTC	CASSQEWGQRNNEQFF
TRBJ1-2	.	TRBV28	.	TGTGCCAGCAGCCTGGGGGGGGTCCTCTATGGCTACACCTTC	CASSLGGVLYGYTF
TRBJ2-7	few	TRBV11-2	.	TGTGCCAGCAGCCCCCGGGAAGGTTTTAGCTCCTACGAGCAGTACTTC	CASSPREGFSSYEQYF
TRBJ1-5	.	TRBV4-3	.	TGCGCCAGCAGCCCTCACCTTGGGGGCCCCCAGCATTTT	CASSPHLGGPQHF
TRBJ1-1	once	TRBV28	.	TGTGCCAGCAGTTCAGGGGACACTGAAGCTTTCTTT	CASSSGDTEAFF
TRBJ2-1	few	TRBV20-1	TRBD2	TGCAGTGCTAGTGGGATAGCGGGGGAAACCTACAATGAGCAGTTCTTC	CSASGIAGETYNEQFF
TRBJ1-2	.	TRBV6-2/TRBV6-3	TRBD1	TGTGCCAGCAGCCGTAACCGGGACAGCCTCTATGGCTACACCTTC	CASSRNRDSLYGYTF
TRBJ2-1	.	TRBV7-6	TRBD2	TGTGCCAGCACCTTACTAGCGGGGAATTACAATGAGCAGTTCTTC	CASTLLAGNYNEQFF
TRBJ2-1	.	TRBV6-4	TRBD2	TGTGCCGACCTAGCGGGGGGATACAATGAGCAGTTCTTC	CADLAGGYNEQFF
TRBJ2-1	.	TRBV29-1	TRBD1	TGCAGCGTTGCGCAGCCCGGACAGGGGGCGATCAATGAGCAGTTCTTC	CSVAQPGQGAINEQFF
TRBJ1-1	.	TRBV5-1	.	TGCGCCAGCAGCGGAGGCGGGATGGAGGGCACTGAAGCTTTCTTT	CASSGGGMEGTEAFF
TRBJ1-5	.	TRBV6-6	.	TGTGCCAGCACCGTAGGGGCACGGTCCAATCAGCCCCAGCATTTT	CASTVGARSNQPQHF
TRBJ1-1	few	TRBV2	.	TGTGCCAGCAACGGGGGGCCCGCGAACACTGAAGCTTTCTTT	CASNGGPANTEAFF
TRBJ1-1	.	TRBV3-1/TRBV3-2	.	TGTGCCAGCAGCCAAGATCTAACCCTTGAAGCTTTCTTT	CASSQDLTLEAFF
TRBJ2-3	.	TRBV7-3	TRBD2	TGTGCCAGCAGCCCTGACGGGAGGTATCGAGATACGCAGTATTTT	CASSPDGRYRDTQYF
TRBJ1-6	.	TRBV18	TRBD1	TGTGCCAGCTCACCACCGGCGACAGGGGGGAATTCACCCCTCCACTTT	CASSPPATGGNSPLHF